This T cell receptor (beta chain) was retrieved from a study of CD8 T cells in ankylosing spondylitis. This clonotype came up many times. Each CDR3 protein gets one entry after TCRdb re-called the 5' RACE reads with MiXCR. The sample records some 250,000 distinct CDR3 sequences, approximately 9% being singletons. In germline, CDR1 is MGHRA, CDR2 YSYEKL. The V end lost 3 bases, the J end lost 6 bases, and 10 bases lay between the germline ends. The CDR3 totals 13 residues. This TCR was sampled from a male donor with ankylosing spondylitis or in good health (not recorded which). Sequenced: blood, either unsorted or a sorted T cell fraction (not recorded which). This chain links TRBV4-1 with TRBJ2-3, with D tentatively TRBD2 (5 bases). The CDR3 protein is CASSQEPGDTQYF. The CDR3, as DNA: TGCGCCAGCAGCCAGGAACCGGGGGATACGCAGTATTTT.